This T cell receptor (beta chain) was captured in a study of blood T cell repertoires in COVID-19. On the study more broadly: The analysed material was cDNA or gDNA that came from T cells, B-cell-depleted T cells, or PBMCs.

Followed over time, Seattle patients had been enrolled while infection was active. Assay: immunoSEQ multiplex PCR; the TCRdb copy retains only in-frame clones and omits some. This sample yields approximately 150,000 clones, of which approximately 90% are seen a single time; 10% to 15% belongs to the top ten. Material: peripheral blood. This TCR was sampled from a man between 18 and 29 years old with COVID-19, enrolled during active disease.

This chain's CDR3 is CATSRTEHQPQHF. CDR3 in DNA: TGTGCCACATCCCGGACAGAACATCAGCCCCAGCATTTT. The V gene is TRBV10-3, the J gene TRBJ1-5, with D possibly matching TRBD1 (6 bases). CDR3 length: 13 residues. Per the germline V gene, CDR1 is ENHRY and CDR2 is SYGVKD. V lost 10 bases to trimming and J lost 5 bases, with 15 bases between them.